A selection of T cell receptor beta chains follows, all from one sample in a study of cytomegalovirus exposure and HLA in healthy donors. Measured with immunoSEQ multiplex PCR; TCRdb has only the in-frame clones, and not every one. The sample contains approximately 120,000 clones, 73% of which appear only once. Source material: PBMCs. The receptor source for this set is a middle-aged man in good health and CMV-seronegative. The CDR3 runs from the conserved cysteine through the conserved F or W.

V	J	CDR3
TRBV15	TRBJ2-7	CATSRDGESYEQYF
TRBV5-1	TRBJ1-3	CASSLQGGAGTSGNTIYF
TRBV7-2	TRBJ2-3	CASGREHTDTQYF
TRBV9	TRBJ2-7	CASSAGLNSYEQYF
TRBV29-1	TRBJ1-1	CSGETGGRGTEAFF
TRBV15	TRBJ1-2	CATSRDRTGSGYTF
TRBV14	TRBJ2-1	CASSQVETRGEQFF
TRBV4-1	TRBJ1-3	CASSPYDRGLGNTIYF
TRBV29-1	TRBJ2-3	CSVEASGPTDTQYF
TRBV29-1	TRBJ1-2	CSVASGGVSRYGYTF
TRBV6-6	TRBJ1-3	CASAVTNGNTIYF
TRBV19	TRBJ1-5	CASRIPGQGAFQPQHF
TRBV4-2	TRBJ2-7	CASRGTGNEQYF
TRBV4-1	TRBJ2-3	CASSEAVTTDTQYF
TRBV5-4	TRBJ1-4	CASSSKQGINEKLFF
TRBV30	TRBJ2-5	CAWSEGSGSGQYF
TRBV6-6	TRBJ2-5	CASSYAGGETQYF
TRBV6-5	TRBJ2-1	CASSMDRREQFF
TRBV5-1	-	CASSLDSGTYEQYF
TRBV29-1	TRBJ2-2	CSAGTGITGELFF
TRBV6-5	TRBJ1-2	CASSTGPPNYGYTF
TRBV14	TRBJ1-1	CASSHTGSRNTEAFF
TRBV28	TRBJ2-5	CASEQGAEETQYF
TRBV4-3	TRBJ2-1	CASSQDVAREQFF
TRBV19	TRBJ2-2	CASSLAGGPNTGELFF
TRBV15	TRBJ2-7	CATSREGTSRRQYF
TRBV19	TRBJ2-2	CASTPGVPYTGELFF
TRBV4-1	TRBJ1-4	CASSQDRTATNEKLFF
TRBV5-4	TRBJ2-7	CASSPGTGGTEQYF
TRBV27	TRBJ1-4	CASSFAGTNEKLFF
TRBV29-1	TRBJ2-5	CSVVLVRETQYF
TRBV29-1	TRBJ1-2	CSVATGNYGYTF
TRBV6-6	TRBJ1-3	CASSRQLQSGNTIYF
TRBV13	TRBJ2-7	CASSLGLGVAYEQYF
TRBV13	TRBJ2-2	CASSLLIAGELFF
TRBV5-6	TRBJ1-2	CASSVTGPNTYGYTF
TRBV9	TRBJ1-2	CASSVNSGSGYTF
TRBV7-9	TRBJ2-3	CASSNRDRGRLDTQYF
TRBV15	TRBJ2-7	CATSRDLLASEQYF
TRBV5-3	TRBJ2-5	CARSLVLTTQYF
TRBV19	TRBJ1-2	CASSTTGVNYGYTF
TRBV25-1	TRBJ2-2	CASSGAPGQGVTGELFF
TRBV6-5	TRBJ2-2	CAIARGADTGELFF
TRBV5-1	TRBJ2-3	CASSPGVGGGPDTQYF
TRBV11-3	-	CASSDSGDEQYF
TRBV10-1	TRBJ1-5	CASSVYGGYSNQPQHF
TRBV15	TRBJ2-2	CASGRGNTGELFF
TRBV7-2	TRBJ1-1	CASSPRQGGHTEAFF
TRBV6-6	TRBJ1-1	CASSYLQGRVFF
TRBV5-8	TRBJ2-7	CASSFRGRNEQYF
TRBV2	TRBJ1-1	CASREAPQGEAFF
TRBV19	TRBJ1-5	CASSATGGASTDLRPQHF
TRBV7-3	TRBJ2-2	CASSLLAGETGELFF
TRBV18	TRBJ2-7	CASSRGAGQGSYEQYF